This T cell receptor beta chain was identified in a study of T-cell memory formation after mild COVID-19. Overall study context: TCR clusters were mostly confined to one donor each. Study conclusions and caveats: Clones that shrank (day 15 to 85) were balanced CD4/CD8, whereas later expanders leaned CD4+. Researchers report contracting CD4+ clones mostly in CM and EM, with CD8+ clones in EMRA.

From 5'RACE with constant-segment primers came TCR alpha and TCR beta cDNA libraries that carried sample barcodes and UMIs. TCRdb reprocessed the 5' RACE reads via MiXCR and lists one record per CDR3 protein. Of a few hundred thousand distinct CDR3 sequences in the sample, roughly 21% are singletons; the top ten hold around 9.2%. This clonotype was counted only a few times. Its antigen is unidentified. V was clipped by 1 base and J by 8 bases, with 12 bases between them. Germline loops: CDR1 SEHNR, CDR2 FQNEAQ (reference sequence). The CDR3 runs to 14 residues. V gene TRBV7-9 combines with J gene TRBJ2-1; either TRBD1 or TRBD2 may supply D (7 bases each). This TCR derives from an adult woman who had mild COVID-19 (a few samples of this study predate the infection). Cell type and time point are not known. Specimen: PBMCs or a T cell subset sorted from them (not recorded which). In nucleotides, the CDR3 is TGTGCCAGCAGCTTAGGGGCAGGGGGGGATGAGCAGTTCTTC. Its protein product is CASSLGAGGDEQFF.